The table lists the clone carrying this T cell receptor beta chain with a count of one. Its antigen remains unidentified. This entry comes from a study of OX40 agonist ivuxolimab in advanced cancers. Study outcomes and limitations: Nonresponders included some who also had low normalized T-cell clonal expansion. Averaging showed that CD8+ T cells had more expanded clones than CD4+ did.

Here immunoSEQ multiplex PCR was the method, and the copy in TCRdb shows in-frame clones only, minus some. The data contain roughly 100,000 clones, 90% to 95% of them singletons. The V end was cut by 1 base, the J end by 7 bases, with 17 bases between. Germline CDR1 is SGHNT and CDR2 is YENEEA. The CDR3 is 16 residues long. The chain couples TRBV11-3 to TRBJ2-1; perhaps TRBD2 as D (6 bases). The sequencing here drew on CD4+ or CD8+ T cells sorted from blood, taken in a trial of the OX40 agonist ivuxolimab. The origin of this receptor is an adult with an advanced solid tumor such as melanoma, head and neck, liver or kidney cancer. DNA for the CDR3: TGTGCCAGCAGCTTAGTGGCCGGGAGCGGGTTAAATGAGCAGTTCTTC. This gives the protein CASSLVAGSGLNEQFF. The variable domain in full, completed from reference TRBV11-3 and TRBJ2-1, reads EAGVVQSPRYKIIEKKQPVAFWCNPISGHNTLYWYLQNLGQGPELLIRYENEEAVDDSQLPKDRFSAERLKGVDSTLKIQPAELGDSAVYLCASSLVAGSGLNEQFFGPGTRLTVL.